This T cell receptor beta chain was captured by sequencing in a study of blood T cell repertoires in COVID-19. About the study: Acute-phase and convalescent COVID-19 samples originated in the United States, Italy and Spain. T cells, B-cell-depleted T cells, or PBMCs supplied cDNA or gDNA.

This clone was recorded only once. Per the original data handling: Reference gene primer amplification gave estimated nucleated cell counts. Measured with immunoSEQ multiplex PCR; TCRdb has only the in-frame clones, and not every one. That table supplies the V and J calls and clone size; D and trimming were determined from the DNA. The table records roughly 60,000 clones, 70% to 90% of them present only once. J lost 0 bases, V lost 4 bases, and 10 bases had no gene match. The CDR3 totals 19 residues. Germline V gene data show CDR1 as LGHDT and CDR2 as YNNKEL (reference sequence). The receptor comes from a man aged 50-59 years with active COVID-19. The sequenced sample consisted of peripheral blood. The V and J genes are TRBV3-1 (or the pseudogene TRBV3-2) and TRBJ2-3; 13 positions match TRBD2. The CDR3 loop reads CASSRGLAGPIGSTDTQYF. For the CDR3, the DNA is TGTGCCAGCAGCCGGGGACTAGCGGGGCCAATTGGGAGCACAGATACGCAGTATTTT.